This T cell receptor (beta chain) was captured by sequencing in a study of blood T cell repertoires in COVID-19 (dated by TCRdb to between 2020 and 2021). Study-level background: The collaborator samples originated in the United States, Italy and Spain and spanned the acute and convalescent phases of COVID-19. The repertoires were made available in a free public database intended to serve as a resource for research on the immune response to SARS-CoV-2. HLA class I and class II types, where available, came from metadata supplied by the sample provider rather than from assay-based typing. The samples were drawn from two sources: the first 160 participants of the ongoing ImmuneRACE study, and 1,000 to 1,500 subjects contributed by 6 global collaborators. The prospective study material was composed of cDNA or gDNA derived from T cells, B-cell-depleted T cells, or PBMCs. Subjects who had been exposed to COVID-19, were actively infected with it, or had recovered from it provided the deeply sampled blood TCRbeta repertoires that made up the dataset. Nearly every sample came with metadata listing a de-identified subject ID, COVID-19 status, age in years and sex. The investigation overall reported the following: How much clinical and demographic metadata was included differed by source and by participant, and the metadata was provided uncurated.

This clone has more than one count but fewer than ten. No cognate antigen has been identified for it. It has no much larger one-base neighbor in the sample; base qualities were not kept. Collaborating institutions collected whole blood in K2EDTA tubes following their own protocols. For TCRbeta analysis, collaborator samples were shipped as frozen whole blood, as isolated PBMCs, or as DNA extracted from either sample type. The immunoSEQ Assay, a bias-controlled multiplex PCR, was used to amplify TCRbeta CDR3 regions from genomic DNA. As for the authors' bioinformatics: The number of nucleated cells in each sample was estimated from the amplification of reference gene primers within the assay. To quantify the absolute abundance of each unique TCRbeta CDR3 rearrangement, sequence reads were collapsed and filtered. Productive Simpson clonality was computed per sample as the square root of Simpson's diversity index over productive rearrangements. In its TCRdb copy, this immuneACCESS table keeps in-frame sequences only and misses some clones. Where compared with another copy, unresolved V genes explain less than half of these, and the others have no known cause. D and trimming were read from the DNA, whereas the V and J calls and clone size are those reported in that table. Counted in this sample were about 98,000 clones; more than 65% of them appeared once. The ten largest make up around 10% of the sample.

This receptor was obtained from a woman of 80 years or more with acute or convalescent COVID-19. The sequencing sample was made of peripheral blood.

The CDR3 here reads CSVEPRPDEQFF. The base sequence is TGCAGCGTTGAACCGCGGCCCGATGAGCAGTTCTTC. This chain is built from TRBV29-1 and TRBJ2-1, with the D segment identity uncertain. From the cysteine through the phenylalanine, the CDR3 covers 12 amino acids. This entry keeps only the CDR3 DNA: 36 bases, framed from base 1. V is pared back by 2 bases and J by 8 bases, with 10 bases lying between the germline termini. Sequences SQVTM (CDR1) and ANQGSEA (CDR2) are obtained from the germline V gene.